These 26 T cell receptor beta chains share one sample of origin, sequenced in a study of blood T cell repertoires in COVID-19. Repertoires were generated with immunoSEQ multiplex PCR, while TCRdb's copy carries only in-frame clones and drops some. The repertoire holds roughly 230,000 clones, with approximately 84% as singletons. The source material was PBMCs or T cells enriched from blood (not recorded which). The origin of the receptors is a woman between 50 and 59 years old who had been exposed to COVID-19.

This chain joins TRBV19 and TRBJ2-6, with D perhaps TRBD2 (5 bases). CDR1 is LNHDA, CDR2 SQIVND, per germline (reference sequence). The V end was cut by 5 bases, the J end by 2 bases, with 10 bases between. The CDR3 spans 15 residues. The CDR3 sequence: CASSVWGAGANVLTF. The DNA of the CDR3 is TGTGCCAGTAGTGTTTGGGGAGCTGGGGCCAACGTCCTGACTTTC.

This clone was observed a single time. The chain links TRBV29-1 to TRBJ2-1, with 11 bases matching TRBD2. The V gene's germline CDR1 is SQVTM and CDR2 ANQGSEA. CDR3 length: 16 amino acids. Unmatched junction bases numbered 10, after V lost 6 bases and J lost 3 bases. CDR3 residues: CSVHGASGGLYNEQFF. The DNA for the CDR3 is TGCAGCGTACACGGAGCTAGCGGGGGGCTCTACAATGAGCAGTTCTTC.

CDR3 DNA: TGTGCCAGCAGTGGTCCAGGCTACACCTTC. Protein: CASSGPGYTF. This rearrangement joins TRBV25-1 to TRBJ1-2; D is ambiguous. Trimming took off 4 bases at V and 8 bases at J, with 5 bases between the two ends. There are 10 residues in the CDR3. The V gene's germline CDR1 is MGHDK and CDR2 SYGVNS.

With regard to this clone: This sample includes further DNA sequences coding for the same CDR3. The rearrangement uses TRBV28 and TRBJ1-1; TRBD1 might be the D (5 bases). Trimming removed 2 bases from V and 5 bases from J, with 9 bases in between. Germline V CDR1 and CDR2: MDHEN, SYDVKM. This CDR3 contains 13 residues. The chain's CDR3 is CASSLERGTEAFF. The CDR3 DNA follows: TGTGCCAGCAGTTTAGAAAGGGGAACTGAAGCTTTCTTT. Using reference TRBV28 and TRBJ1-1 for the parts outside the CDR3, the full variable domain is DVKVTQSSRYLVKRTGEKVFLECVQDMDHENMFWYRQDPGLGLRLIYFSYDVKMKEKGDIPEGYSVSREKKERFSLILESASTNQTSMYLCASSLERGTEAFFGQGTRLTVV.

This chain connects TRBV10-3 to TRBJ1-5; D perhaps matches TRBD1 (6 bases). Trimming removed 0 bases at V and 2 bases at J, with 8 bases between. Germline loops: CDR1 ENHRY, CDR2 SYGVKD. The CDR3 length is 15 residues. In DNA, the CDR3 is TGTGCCATCAGTGAGTCGTACAGGGGCAATCAGCCCCAGCATTTT. Its protein is CAISESYRGNQPQHF.

The CDR3 loop reads CASSETGGKTGELFF. Here the CDR3 DNA reads TGTGCCAGCAGTGAGACAGGGGGCAAGACCGGGGAGCTGTTTTTT. The J gene is TRBJ2-2, the V gene TRBV27; 10 nucleotides line up with TRBD1. CDR1 and CDR2 (germline): MNHEY, SMNVEV (reference sequence). The trim removed 5 bases at V and 5 bases at J, leaving 5 bases unmatched. The CDR3 runs 15 residues.

This clone was detected only once. The rearrangement uses TRBV4-1 and TRBJ2-1; TRBD2 aligns across 13 bases. Germline loops: CDR1 MGHRA, CDR2 YSYEKL. J was trimmed by 7 bases and V by 4 bases; bases with no gene match: 7. This CDR3 is 16 amino acids long. For the CDR3, the DNA is TGCGCCAGCAGCCCGGAACTAGCGGGGGGGCGAAATGAGCAGTTCTTC. Residues: CASSPELAGGRNEQFF.

V is TRBV19 and J is TRBJ1-5; maybe TRBD1 (6 bases). This CDR3 comprises 15 residues. Germline CDR1 reads LNHDA; CDR2 reads SQIVND (reference sequence). The V end lost 3 bases, the J end lost 7 bases, and 16 bases lay between the germline ends. The CDR3 nucleotides read TGTGCCAGTAGTATTCAGGGGACGGATCGCCAGCCCCAGCATTTT. Protein: CASSIQGTDRQPQHF.

V and J are TRBV24-1 and TRBJ1-1; D is undetermined. V lost 2 bases, J lost 6 bases, and 9 bases lay in between. The CDR3 is 13 residues long. CDR1 is KGHDR, CDR2 SFDVKD, per germline. CDR3 in DNA: TGTGCCACCAGTGATTCCGGGAGCCCTGAAGCTTTCTTT. Its translation: CATSDSGSPEAFF.

The chain carries TRBV5-1 and TRBJ1-5, with 8 bases matching TRBD1. Germline CDR1 reads SGHRS; CDR2 reads YFSETQ. V was pared by 4 bases and J by 7 bases, with 7 bases of the junction left unmatched. This CDR3 has 14 amino acids. This CDR3 is CASSVGQGSQPQHF. For the CDR3, the DNA is TGCGCCAGCAGCGTCGGACAGGGCAGCCAGCCCCAGCATTTT.

A few counts support this clone. The rearrangement links TRBV7-9 to TRBJ1-2; 8 bases match TRBD1. The length of the CDR3 is 14 residues. CDR1 is SEHNR, CDR2 FQNEAQ, per germline (reference sequence). Trimming at V came to 4 bases and at J to 4 bases, leaving 5 bases not matched to a gene. The CDR3 spells CASSSGGAIYGYTF. In nucleotides, the CDR3 is TGTGCCAGCAGCTCAGGGGGCGCGATCTATGGCTACACCTTC.

The genes are TRBV6-2 or TRBV6-3 and TRBJ2-1; D might be TRBD2 (6 bases). Germline V gives CDR1 MNHEY, CDR2 SVGEGT. The CDR3 extends over 18 amino acids. Trimming removed 5 bases from V and 11 bases from J, with 31 bases in between. CDR3 DNA: TGTGCCAGCAGTCCAAGGGGTGTCAGCACGGGAGCGGTGGTACAGCAGTTCTTC. It specifies CASSPRGVSTGAVVQQFF.

This chain uses TRBV6-6 with TRBJ2-1; TRBD2 aligns across 10 bases. Trimming cost V 6 bases and J 9 bases; bases outside gene matches: 5. Germline-derived CDR1 and CDR2 are MNHNY and SVGAGI (reference sequence). The CDR3 spans 13 residues. The DNA of the CDR3 is TGTGCCAGCAGGGTAGCGGGGGGAGTTGAGCAGTTCTTC. Translated, it gives CASRVAGGVEQFF.

This chain joins TRBV3-1 (or the pseudogene TRBV3-2) and TRBJ1-1, with unresolved D. With 1 base removed from V and 1 base from J, the gap between germline ends came to 4 bases. Looked up from germline, CDR1 is LGHDT and CDR2 is YNNKEL (reference sequence). The CDR3 extends over 13 amino acids. CDR3 sequence reads: CASSQASNTEAFF. The CDR3 nucleotides read TGTGCCAGCAGCCAAGCCTCGAACACTGAAGCTTTCTTT.

The chain is built from TRBV5-1 and TRBJ2-7; D gene uncertain. Per germline, CDR1 SGHRS and CDR2 YFSETQ. V gave up 0 bases and J gave up 5 bases, with 3 bases separating them. The CDR3 loop spans 11 amino acids. DNA of the CDR3: TGCGCCAGCAGCTTGGCCGACGAGCAGTACTTC. It yields the protein CASSLADEQYF.

This clone was picked up a small number of times. The J gene is TRBJ2-2, the V gene TRBV3-1 (or the pseudogene TRBV3-2); tentative D call: TRBD2 (6 bases). The CDR3 runs to 17 residues. Germline CDR1 LGHDT, CDR2 YNNKEL (reference sequence). V was trimmed by 0 bases and J by 4 bases, leaving 15 bases between them. The CDR3 DNA is TGTGCCAGCAGCCAAGAGTTAACTAGCAAGGTCACCGGGGAGCTGTTTTTT. It yields the protein CASSQELTSKVTGELFF.

This chain connects TRBV5-6 to TRBJ1-2, with D unresolved. V shed 0 bases and J shed 8 bases, with 17 bases lying between them. Germline CDR1 is SGHDT and CDR2 is YYEEEE. The CDR3 extends over 15 amino acids. Here the CDR3 DNA reads TGTGCCAGCAGCTTGGAAGTAGTCAGCGCGAGCGGCTACACCTTC. Translation gives CASSLEVVSASGYTF. Full variable domain (rest looked up from reference TRBV5-6 and TRBJ1-2): DAGVTQSPTHLIKTRGQQVTLRCSPKSGHDTVSWYQQALGQGPQFIFQYYEEEERQRGNFPDRFSGHQFPNYSSELNVNALLLGDSALYLCASSLEVVSASGYTFGSGTRLTVV.

V gene TRBV5-1 combines with J gene TRBJ2-1; 11 positions agree with TRBD2. J gave up 5 bases and V 4 bases, and 5 bases lay outside the gene matches. This CDR3 spans 15 amino acids. Per the germline V gene, CDR1 is SGHRS and CDR2 is YFSETQ. DNA of the CDR3: TGCGCCAGCAGCAAGACTAGCGGGGTCAACAATGAGCAGTTCTTC. This encodes CASSKTSGVNNEQFF.

The chain carries TRBV7-8 and TRBJ2-3; TRBD1 aligns across 11 bases. J gave up 4 bases and V 0 bases, and 9 bases lay outside the gene matches. Germline V gives CDR1 SGHVS, CDR2 FQNEAQ. The CDR3 totals 18 residues. As DNA, the CDR3 is TGTGCCAGCAGCTTAGCCTTACCAAGGACAGGGGGCGCAGATACGCAGTATTTT. Protein: CASSLALPRTGGADTQYF.

V is TRBV5-4 and J is TRBJ2-7; 12 bases line up with TRBD2. The CDR3 contains 16 residues. V lost 0 bases and J lost 3; bases outside the gene matches: 4. The germline CDR1 and CDR2 sequences are SGHNT and YYREEE (reference sequence). CDR3 protein: CASSLGLAGGSYEQYF. DNA of the CDR3: TGTGCCAGCAGCTTGGGGCTAGCGGGGGGGAGCTACGAGCAGTACTTC. Full variable domain (remainder filled in from reference TRBV5-4 and TRBJ2-7): ETGVTQSPTHLIKTRGQQVTLRCSSQSGHNTVSWYQQALGQGPQFIFQYYREEENGRGNFPPRFSGLQFPNYSSELNVNALELDDSALYLCASSLGLAGGSYEQYFGPGTRLTVT.

Details on this clone: This sample also contains other DNA sequences that code for the same CDR3. The chain uses TRBV6-5 and TRBJ2-5; the match to TRBD1 covers 8 bases. The CDR3 is 14 residues long. Germline V gene sequence: CDR1 MNHEY, CDR2 SVGAGI. Losses at the gene ends were 3 bases for V and 2 bases for J; bases not matched to a gene: 2. CDR3 residues: CASSYRQGQETQYF. CDR3 DNA sequence: TGTGCCAGCAGTTATCGACAGGGGCAAGAGACCCAGTACTTC.

The chain combines TRBV2 with TRBJ2-1; 10 nucleotides agree with TRBD2. The CDR3 contains 15 residues. Germline CDR1 reads SNHLY; CDR2 reads FYNNEI. The J segment lost 7 bases and the V segment lost 8 bases, leaving 11 bases of the junction unmatched. Here the CDR3 DNA reads TGTGCCAGCGGCTTGACTAGCGGGCGGGGAAATGAGCAGTTCTTC. Its protein is CASGLTSGRGNEQFF.

The rearrangement uses TRBV2 and TRBJ1-1; D is possibly TRBD1 (5 bases). The V end lost 6 bases, the J end lost 2 bases, and 19 bases lay between the germline ends. Germline V gene lookup returns CDR1 SNHLY and CDR2 FYNNEI. The CDR3 spans 16 residues. Here the CDR3 reads CASRWQGMSLNTEAFF. Written as DNA, the CDR3 is TGTGCCAGCAGGTGGCAGGGTATGTCCCTTAACACTGAAGCTTTCTTT.

This chain uses TRBV19 with TRBJ1-2; the match to TRBD1 covers 8 bases. The germline V gene has CDR1 LNHDA and CDR2 SQIVND (reference sequence). The junction had 5 bases not matched to a gene; V was cut back by 2 bases and J by 6 bases. The CDR3 has 14 amino acids. CDR3 DNA: TGTGCCAGTAGTATACAGGGGGCAAGAAATGGCTACACCTTC. As protein: CASSIQGARNGYTF.

The rearrangement joins TRBV9 to TRBJ2-7; 9 positions match TRBD2. The CDR3 length is 14 residues. The V segment lost 4 bases and the J segment 3 bases; nucleotides outside the gene matches: 5. CDR1 SGDLS and CDR2 YYNGEE come from the germline V gene. The CDR3 sequence: CASSLAGEGYEQYF. CDR3 DNA sequence: TGTGCCAGCAGCTTAGCGGGGGAAGGCTACGAGCAGTACTTC.

The chain employs TRBV3-1 (or the pseudogene TRBV3-2) and TRBJ2-6; 10 bases agree with TRBD1. Trimming removed 4 bases from V and 1 base from J; junction bases left unmatched: 13. Germline CDR1 LGHDT, CDR2 YNNKEL (reference sequence). The CDR3 has 20 residues. DNA for the CDR3: TGTGCCAGCAGCCGAAGATTCGGGACAGGGGACTCATCTGGGGCCAACGTCCTGACTTTC. As protein: CASSRRFGTGDSSGANVLTF.